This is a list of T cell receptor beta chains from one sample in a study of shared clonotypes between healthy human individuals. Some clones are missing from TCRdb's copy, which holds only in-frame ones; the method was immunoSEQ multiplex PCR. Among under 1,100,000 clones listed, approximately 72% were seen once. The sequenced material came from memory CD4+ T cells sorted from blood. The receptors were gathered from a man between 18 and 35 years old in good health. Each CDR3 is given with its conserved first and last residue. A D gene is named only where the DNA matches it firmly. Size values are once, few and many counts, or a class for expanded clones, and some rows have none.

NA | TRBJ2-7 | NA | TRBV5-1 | TGCGCCAGCAGACTTACTCCCCCAGCGTCCGCCCTCTACGAGCAGTACTTC | CASRLTPPASALYEQYF
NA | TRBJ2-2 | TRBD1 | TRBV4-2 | TGTGCCAGCAGCCAAGATAGTACAGGGGATACCGGGGAGCTGTTTTTT | CASSQDSTGDTGELFF
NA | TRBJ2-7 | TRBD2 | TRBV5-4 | TGTGCCAGCAGCTTGCTGGGCGGGGGGAACTACGAGCAGTACTTC | CASSLLGGGNYEQYF
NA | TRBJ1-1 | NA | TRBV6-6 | TGTGCCAGCAGCTCGATTGGCCCTGACACTGAAGCTTTCTTT | CASSSIGPDTEAFF
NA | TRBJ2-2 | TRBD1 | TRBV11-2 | TGTGCCAGCAGCACCCGGACAGGGACGAACACCGGGGAGCTGTTTTTT | CASSTRTGTNTGELFF
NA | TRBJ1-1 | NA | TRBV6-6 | TGTGCCAGCAGCCCCCCGGGGTCTGAAGCTTTCTTT | CASSPPGSEAFF
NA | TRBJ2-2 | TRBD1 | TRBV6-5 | TGTGCCAGCAGAATCTATAGGGGGCACGGGGAGCTGTTTTTT | CASRIYRGHGELFF
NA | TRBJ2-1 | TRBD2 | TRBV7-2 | TGTGCCAGCAGCCGACGACTAGCGGGAGTGGATGAGCAGTTCTTC | CASSRRLAGVDEQFF
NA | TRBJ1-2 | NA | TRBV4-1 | TGCGCCGGCAGCCAACCTCTAGACAGGATCTATGGCTACACCTTC | CAGSQPLDRIYGYTF
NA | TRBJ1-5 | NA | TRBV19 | TGTGCCAGTACCCCCAGGGCGGGTGGGGGCAATCAGCCCCAGCATTTT | CASTPRAGGGNQPQHF
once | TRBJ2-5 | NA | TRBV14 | TGTGCCAGCAGCCCCTCAGGGAGAGAGACCCAGTACTTC | CASSPSGRETQYF
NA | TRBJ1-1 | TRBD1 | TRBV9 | TGTGCCAGCAGCGTAGGTGGGACAGGGTCGTACACTGAAGCTTTCTTT | CASSVGGTGSYTEAFF
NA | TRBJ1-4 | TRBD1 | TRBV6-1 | TGTGCCAGCAGTGACCCCGGGACAGAAAATGAAAAACTGTTTTTT | CASSDPGTENEKLFF
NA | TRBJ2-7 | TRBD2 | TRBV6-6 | TGTGCCAGCAGCTTGGCGGGGGTCTACGAGCAGTACTTC | CASSLAGVYEQYF
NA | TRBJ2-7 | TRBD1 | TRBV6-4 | TGTGCCAGCATTCAGATTTGGGACAGGGCCTCCTACGAGCAGTACTTC | CASIQIWDRASYEQYF
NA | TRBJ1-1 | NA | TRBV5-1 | TGCGCCAGCAGCTTAGGAGGTCGCACTGAAGCTTTCTTT | CASSLGGRTEAFF
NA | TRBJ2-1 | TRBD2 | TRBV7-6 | TGTGCCAGCGTGGTCAGGACTAGCATCTATGAGCAGTTCTTC | CASVVRTSIYEQFF
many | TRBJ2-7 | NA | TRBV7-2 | TGTGCCAGCAGATATTCCCCCATCCAGGGCGAGGAGCAGTACTTC | CASRYSPIQGEEQYF
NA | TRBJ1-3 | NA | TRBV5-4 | TGTGCCAGCAGCATTCGACAGGACAGCTCTGGAAACACCATATATTTT | CASSIRQDSSGNTIYF
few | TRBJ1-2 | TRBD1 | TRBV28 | TGTGCCAGCACTCCGACAGGGGGTAAAACTAACTATGGCTACACCTTC | CASTPTGGKTNYGYTF
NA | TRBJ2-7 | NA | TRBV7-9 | TGTGCCAGCAGCTTAGGGAGGTTCGAGCAGTACTTC | CASSLGRFEQYF
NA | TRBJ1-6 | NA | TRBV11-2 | TGTGCCAGCAGCTTAGTGTCGAGGCGTAATTCACCCCTCCACTTT | CASSLVSRRNSPLHF
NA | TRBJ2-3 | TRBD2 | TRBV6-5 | TGTGCCAGCAGTCCAGCGGGGGAAGCAGATACGCAGTATTTT | CASSPAGEADTQYF
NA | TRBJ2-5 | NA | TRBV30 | TGTGCCTGGAGTGTAGGGTCAGGTCGTCAAGAGACCCAGTACTTC | CAWSVGSGRQETQYF
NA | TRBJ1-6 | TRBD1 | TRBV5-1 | TGCGCCAGCAGCGTAAACACTATGACAGGGAGTACGAAGTCACCCCTCCACTTT | CASSVNTMTGSTKSPLHF
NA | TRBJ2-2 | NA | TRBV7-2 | TGTGCCAGCAGCTCCGGACAGCTGAGCACCGGGGAGCTGTTTTTT | CASSSGQLSTGELFF
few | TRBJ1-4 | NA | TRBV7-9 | TGTGCCAGCAGCTCGGGGGGGCAGCGAAATGAAAAACTGTTTTTT | CASSSGGQRNEKLFF
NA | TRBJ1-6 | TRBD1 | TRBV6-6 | TGTGCCAGCAGCCACCCGACAGGGTGGAATTCACCCCTCCACTTT | CASSHPTGWNSPLHF
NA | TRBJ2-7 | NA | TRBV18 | TGTGCCAGCTCAGGGGGTCTCGACGAGCAGTACTTC | CASSGGLDEQYF
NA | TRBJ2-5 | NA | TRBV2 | TGTGCCAGTGACACGCTTGGTCAGACCCAGTACTTC | CASDTLGQTQYF
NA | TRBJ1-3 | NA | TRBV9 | TGTGCCAGCAGCGTAGGGCTCAGTACTGGAAACACCATATATTTT | CASSVGLSTGNTIYF
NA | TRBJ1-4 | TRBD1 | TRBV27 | TGTGCCAGCAGTCTCGACAGGGCAACTAATGAAAAACTGTTTTTT | CASSLDRATNEKLFF
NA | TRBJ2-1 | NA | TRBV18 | TGTGCCAGCTCACCACTCGGGTTTCAGGGCCGCTCCTACAATGAGCAGTTCTTC | CASSPLGFQGRSYNEQFF
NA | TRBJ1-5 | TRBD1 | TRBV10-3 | TGTGCCATCAGAGCAGGGGGATTAAATAGCAATCAGCCCCAGCATTTT | CAIRAGGLNSNQPQHF
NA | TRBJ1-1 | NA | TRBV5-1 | TGCGCCAGCAGCCTGGATCTGAACACTGAAGCTTTCTTT | CASSLDLNTEAFF
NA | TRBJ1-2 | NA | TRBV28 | TGTGCCAGCAGTTCTCGGATCGGCTACACCTTC | CASSSRIGYTF
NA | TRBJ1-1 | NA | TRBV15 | TGTGCCACCAGCAGGGCAAACACTGAAGCTTTCTTT | CATSRANTEAFF
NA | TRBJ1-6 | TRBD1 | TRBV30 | TGTGCCTGGAGTGCCTCCGTGGACAGGAGATCACCCCTCCACTTT | CAWSASVDRRSPLHF
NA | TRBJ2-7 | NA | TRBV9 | TGTGCCAGCAGCGTAGGCGGCGGCCTCTCCTACGAGCAGTACTTC | CASSVGGGLSYEQYF
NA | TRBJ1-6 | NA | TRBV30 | TGTGCCTGGAGTAGGGGCTGGAATTCACCCCTCCACTTT | CAWSRGWNSPLHF
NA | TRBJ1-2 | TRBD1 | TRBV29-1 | TGCAGCGATCAGGGGGAGGGCTATGGCTACACCTTC | CSDQGEGYGYTF
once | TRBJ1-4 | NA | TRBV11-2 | TGTGCCAGCAGCTTAGAGGGAAGAGCAACTAATGAAAAACTGTTTTTT | CASSLEGRATNEKLFF
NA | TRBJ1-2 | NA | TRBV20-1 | TGCAGTGCACCTATAGGGGGCTACACCTTC | CSAPIGGYTF
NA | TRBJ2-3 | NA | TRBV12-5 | TGTGCTAGTGGTCCTTCTACTAGCACAGATACGCAGTATTTT | CASGPSTSTDTQYF
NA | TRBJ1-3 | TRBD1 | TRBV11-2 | TGTGCCAGCAGCTTGCTGGGCGGGACAGCCGGAAACACCATATATTTT | CASSLLGGTAGNTIYF
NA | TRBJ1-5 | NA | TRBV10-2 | TGCGCCAGCAGTGATGAAAGGAGCAATCAGCCCCAGCATTTT | CASSDERSNQPQHF
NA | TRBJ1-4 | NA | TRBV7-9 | TGTGCCAGCAGCTTACCCGGCGAAAAACTGTTTTTT | CASSLPGEKLFF
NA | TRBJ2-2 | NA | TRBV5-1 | TGCGCCAGCAGCTTGGGTAACGAGGGGTTTGGCACCGGGGAGCTGTTTTTT | CASSLGNEGFGTGELFF